This T cell receptor beta chain was recovered during a study of CD8 T cells in ankylosing spondylitis. Study findings and constraints: Researchers report that disease-linked clones proved CD8+ and relatively rare in peripheral blood. From matched ankylosing spondylitis synovial fluid, disease-linked clones were reportedly recovered at significantly enriched levels. In ankylosing spondylitis blood, a motif of eight highly homologous TCR beta variants appeared characteristic.

To note about this clonotype: Its antigen is not identified. This may be a read error, as it is one base from a much larger clone.

V lost 3 bases to trimming and J lost 11 bases, with 16 bases between them. This CDR3 has 13 amino acids. TCRdb independently ran MiXCR on the 5' RACE reads; one entry per CDR3 protein. The table lists 200,000 or so distinct CDR3 sequences, over 10% of them singletons. The clonotype originates from a female donor with ankylosing spondylitis or in good health (not recorded which). The chain joins TRBV12-3 or TRBV12-4 to TRBJ1-1, with no clear D. Sequenced sample: blood, either unsorted or a sorted T cell fraction (not recorded which). Here the CDR3 DNA reads TGTGCCAGCAGTTTCCGAAGGGTCTCGGGCGCTTTCTTT. This translates into CASSFRRVSGAFF.